These 19 T cell receptor beta chains originate from one sample sequenced in a study of PD-L1 blockade in urothelial cancer. Generated by immunoSEQ multiplex PCR, the TCRdb table keeps only in-frame clones and is missing some. This table holds tens of thousands of clones, 70% to 90% found once. The time point is: peripheral blood 6 weeks after treatment start. The sample here was PBMCs, taken around atezolizumab (anti-PD-L1) treatment. These receptors came from a man aged 45 to 65 with urothelial cancer.

This clone has more than one count but fewer than ten. This chain connects TRBV19 to TRBJ1-2; 10 bases line up with TRBD1. The CDR3 has 13 residues. In germline, CDR1 is LNHDA, CDR2 SQIVND (reference sequence). The ends lost 10 bases at V and 2 bases at J; junction bases unmatched: 4. The CDR3 nucleotides are TGTGCCATCCGGGACAGGGGAAACTATGGCTACACCTTC. This codes for CAIRDRGNYGYTF. The entire variable domain, with the rest obtained from reference TRBV19 and TRBJ1-2, is as follows: DGGITQSPKYLFRKEGQNVTLSCEQNLNHDAMYWYRQDPGQGLRLIYYSQIVNDFQKGDIAEGYSVSREKKESFPLTVTSAQKNPTAFYLCAIRDRGNYGYTFGSGTRLTVV.

The genes are TRBV2 and TRBJ1-1; D ambiguous. The CDR3 is 14 residues long. Germline loops: CDR1 SNHLY, CDR2 FYNNEI. The ends were cut back, 3 bases at V and 1 base at J, with 9 bases in the middle. Here the CDR3 DNA reads TGTGCCAGCAGTGAGTTGGGGAGGAACACTGAAGCTTTCTTT. It specifies CASSELGRNTEAFF.

V usage is TRBV10-1 and J usage is TRBJ2-3; 7 bases are a match to TRBD2. V shed 3 bases, J shed 0 bases, and the junction held 9 bases outside the gene matches. This CDR3 comprises 17 residues. Germline CDR1 reads WNHNN; CDR2 reads SYGVQD (reference sequence). CDR3 nucleotides: TGCGCCAGCAGTGAATTGGGCGAGCGGGGTAGCACAGATACGCAGTATTTT. The encoded protein is CASSELGERGSTDTQYF.

The gene calls are TRBV5-6 and TRBJ1-4; TRBD1 is a possible D gene (6 bases). CDR3 length: 15 amino acids. Germline-derived CDR1 and CDR2 are SGHDT and YYEEEE. V gave up 4 bases and J gave up 4 bases, with 14 bases separating them. CDR3 sequence (DNA): TGTGCCAGCAGCGGGATGGACAGCCGTAATGAAAAACTGTTTTTT. It is translated as CASSGMDSRNEKLFF.

The chain joins TRBV7-9 to TRBJ2-3, with a weak D call TRBD1 (5 bases). The germline V gene has CDR1 SEHNR and CDR2 FQNEAQ (reference sequence). The ends were cut back, 1 base at V and 3 bases at J, with 8 bases in the middle. The CDR3 contains 14 residues. The CDR3 loop is CASSLVPGTDTQYF. CDR3 bases: TGTGCCAGCAGCTTAGTCCCAGGGACAGATACGCAGTATTTT. Full variable domain (rest looked up from reference TRBV7-9 and TRBJ2-3): DTGVSQNPRHKITKRGQNVTFRCDPISEHNRLYWYRQTLGQGPEFLTYFQNEAQLEKSRLLSDRFSAERPKGSFSTLEIQRTEQGDSAMYLCASSLVPGTDTQYFGPGTRLTVL.

This rearrangement joins TRBV7-9 to TRBJ1-5; D is unclear. Germline-derived CDR1 and CDR2 are SEHNR and FQNEAQ (reference sequence). The CDR3 spans 16 residues. V was pared by 5 bases and J by 3 bases, with 17 bases between. CDR3 region: CASSVERGGPNQPQHF. CDR3 in DNA: TGTGCCAGCAGCGTAGAACGGGGAGGGCCCAATCAGCCCCAGCATTTT. The variable domain in full, with the rest retrieved from reference TRBV7-9 and TRBJ1-5, is DTGVSQNPRHKITKRGQNVTFRCDPISEHNRLYWYRQTLGQGPEFLTYFQNEAQLEKSRLLSDRFSAERPKGSFSTLEIQRTEQGDSAMYLCASSVERGGPNQPQHFGDGTRLSIL.

This chain links TRBV4-1 with TRBJ2-3; 9 bases align to TRBD2. After removal of 1 base from V and 15 bases from J, the junction contained 2 bases not matched to a gene. This CDR3 has 11 residues. Germline V gene lookup returns CDR1 MGHRA and CDR2 YSYEKL. CDR3 loop: CASSQGGLAYF. The DNA of the CDR3 is TGCGCCAGCAGCCAAGGGGGACTAGCTTATTTT.

The rearrangement joins TRBV19 to TRBJ2-2; TRBD2 agrees at 9 bases. Germline V gene sequence: CDR1 LNHDA, CDR2 SQIVND (reference sequence). With V trimmed by 3 bases and J by 0 bases, 5 bases remained unmatched. The CDR3 consists of 17 residues. The CDR3 is CASSITLAGANTGELFF. The DNA for the CDR3 is TGTGCCAGTAGTATTACTTTAGCGGGAGCGAACACCGGGGAGCTGTTTTTT.

This chain connects TRBV5-6 to TRBJ2-1, with 9 nucleotides matching TRBD2. Trimming took 2 bases from V and 5 from J; bases not matched to a gene: 5. Looked up from germline, CDR1 is SGHDT and CDR2 is YYEEEE. CDR3 length: 15 residues. The CDR3 loop is CASSLLAGANNEQFF. CDR3 nucleotide sequence: TGTGCCAGCAGCTTATTAGCGGGGGCTAACAATGAGCAGTTCTTC.

This chain connects TRBV18 to TRBJ2-3; D may be TRBD1 (6 bases). The V end was cut by 5 bases, the J end by 3 bases, with 21 bases between. CDR1 is KGHSH, CDR2 LQKENI, per germline. The CDR3 has 17 amino acids. The CDR3 spells CASSTNDRWKRTDTQYF. In DNA, the CDR3 is TGTGCCAGCTCAACGAACGACAGGTGGAAGAGGACAGATACGCAGTATTTT.

The genes are TRBV18 and TRBJ2-1; 8 bases agree with TRBD1. Looked up from germline, CDR1 is KGHSH and CDR2 is LQKENI. The CDR3 runs to 14 residues. J was trimmed by 8 bases and V by 3 bases; bases with no gene match: 6. Here the CDR3 DNA reads TGTGCCAGCTCACCCACGGACAGGGTGGATGAGCAGTTCTTC. As protein: CASSPTDRVDEQFF.

The V call is TRBV5-5, the J call TRBJ2-5, with D maybe TRBD2 (6 bases). CDR3 length: 15 amino acids. Germline CDR1 and CDR2: SGHKS and YYEKEE (reference sequence). V lost 0 bases, J lost 5 bases, and 14 bases lay in between. The CDR3 DNA reads as TGTGCCAGCAGCTTGGGCGGGGTAAATCTTGAGACCCAGTACTTC. Encoded protein: CASSLGGVNLETQYF.

The rearrangement uses TRBV7-2 and TRBJ2-3, with 7 bases that match TRBD1. The CDR3 is 19 amino acids. V lost 0 bases, J lost 3 bases, and 15 bases stayed unmatched. CDR1 is SGHTA, CDR2 FQGNSA, per germline. CDR3 region: CASSLAMDETGSRTDTQYF. The CDR3 DNA reads as TGTGCCAGCAGCTTAGCTATGGACGAGACAGGGTCTAGGACAGATACGCAGTATTTT.

The chain recombines TRBV7-9 with TRBJ1-1; possible D gene TRBD1, 5 bases. The V end lost 1 base, the J end lost 3 bases, and 9 bases lay between the germline ends. CDR1 and CDR2 (germline): SEHNR, FQNEAQ (reference sequence). The CDR3 runs 14 residues. CDR3 sequence reads: CASSLGGQDTEAFF. Here the CDR3 DNA reads TGTGCCAGCAGCTTAGGAGGACAAGACACTGAAGCTTTCTTT. The entire variable domain, with the rest obtained from reference TRBV7-9 and TRBJ1-1, is as follows: DTGVSQNPRHKITKRGQNVTFRCDPISEHNRLYWYRQTLGQGPEFLTYFQNEAQLEKSRLLSDRFSAERPKGSFSTLEIQRTEQGDSAMYLCASSLGGQDTEAFFGQGTRLTVV.

The chain joins TRBV11-3 to TRBJ2-1, with D unclear. This CDR3 region has 16 residues. Germline V lookup: CDR1 SGHNT, CDR2 YENEEA. V lost 0 bases, J lost 5 bases, and 14 bases lay in between. The CDR3 bases are TGTGCCAGCAGCTTAGAACACCATGGAGAAGACAATGAGCAGTTCTTC. Encoded protein: CASSLEHHGEDNEQFF. The full variable domain, completed using reference TRBV11-3 and TRBJ2-1, is EAGVVQSPRYKIIEKKQPVAFWCNPISGHNTLYWYLQNLGQGPELLIRYENEEAVDDSQLPKDRFSAERLKGVDSTLKIQPAELGDSAVYLCASSLEHHGEDNEQFFGPGTRLTVL.

V is TRBV7-9 and J is TRBJ1-1, with a weak D call TRBD1 (5 bases). The CDR3 length is 13 residues. CDR1 is SEHNR and CDR2 is FQNEAQ in the germline V gene (reference sequence). V was pared by 1 base and J by 5 bases, with 8 bases between. The CDR3 coding sequence is TGTGCCAGCAGCTTAGAAGGGGCAACTGAAGCTTTCTTT. Translating it yields CASSLEGATEAFF.

The rearrangement joins TRBV9 to TRBJ2-7, with D possibly matching TRBD1 (6 bases). CDR1 SGDLS and CDR2 YYNGEE come from the germline V gene. This CDR3 has 15 amino acids. The ends were cut back, 4 bases at V and 4 bases at J, with 18 bases in the middle. CDR3 amino acids: CASSHLPGQKYEQYF. The CDR3 nucleotides read TGTGCCAGCAGCCACTTACCGGGACAAAAGTACGAGCAGTACTTC.

The chain uses TRBV21-1 and TRBJ2-1; the table's D call, TRBD2, was not checked against the DNA. TRBV21-1 is a pseudogene segment. The CDR3 spans 18 residues. The CDR3 spells CASSRKHPDWNPYNEQFF. DNA of the CDR3: TGTGCCAGCAGCAGAAAACACCCTGACTGGAATCCCTACAATGAGCAGTTCTTC.

This clone was observed a single time. The gene calls are TRBV9 and TRBJ2-7; 7 nucleotides align to TRBD2. This CDR3 is built from 12 residues. The germline V gene encodes CDR1 SGDLS and CDR2 YYNGEE. Trimming took 8 bases from V and 3 from J; bases not matched to a gene: 5. The CDR3 coding sequence is TGTGCCAGTGGACGGGGGGACTACGAGCAGTACTTC. Its protein product is CASGRGDYEQYF.